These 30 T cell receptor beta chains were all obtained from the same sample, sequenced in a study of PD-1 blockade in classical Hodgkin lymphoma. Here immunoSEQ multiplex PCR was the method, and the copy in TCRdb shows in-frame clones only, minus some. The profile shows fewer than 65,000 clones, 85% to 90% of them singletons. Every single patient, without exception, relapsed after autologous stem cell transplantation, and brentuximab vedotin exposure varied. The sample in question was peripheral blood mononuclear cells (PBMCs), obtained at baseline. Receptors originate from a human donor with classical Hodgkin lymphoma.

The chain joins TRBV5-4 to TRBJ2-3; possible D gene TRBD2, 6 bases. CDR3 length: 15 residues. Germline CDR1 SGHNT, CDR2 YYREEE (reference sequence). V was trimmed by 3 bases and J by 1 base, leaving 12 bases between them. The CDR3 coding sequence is TGTGCCAGCAGCTCCCGATTAGCGGGCACAGATACGCAGTATTTT. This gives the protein CASSSRLAGTDTQYF.

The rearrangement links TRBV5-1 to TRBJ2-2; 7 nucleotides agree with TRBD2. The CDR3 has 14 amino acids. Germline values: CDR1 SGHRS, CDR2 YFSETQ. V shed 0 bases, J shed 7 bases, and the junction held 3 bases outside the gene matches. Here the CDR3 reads CASSLAVAGGELFF. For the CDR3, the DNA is TGCGCCAGCAGCTTGGCCGTAGCGGGCGGGGAGCTGTTTTTT.

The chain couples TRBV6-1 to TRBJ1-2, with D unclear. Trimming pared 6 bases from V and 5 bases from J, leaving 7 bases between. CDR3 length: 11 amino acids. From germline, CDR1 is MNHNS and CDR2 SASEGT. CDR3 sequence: CASRDSYGYTF. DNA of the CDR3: TGTGCCAGCAGAGACTCGTATGGCTACACCTTC.

CDR3: CASSLTTNTEAFF. For the CDR3, the DNA is TGCGCCAGCAGCTTGACCACGAACACTGAAGCTTTCTTT. The rearrangement links TRBV5-1 to TRBJ1-1; no firm D call. V was trimmed by 1 base and J by 1 base, leaving 5 bases between them. Germline V CDR1 and CDR2: SGHRS, YFSETQ. This CDR3 is 13 amino acids long.

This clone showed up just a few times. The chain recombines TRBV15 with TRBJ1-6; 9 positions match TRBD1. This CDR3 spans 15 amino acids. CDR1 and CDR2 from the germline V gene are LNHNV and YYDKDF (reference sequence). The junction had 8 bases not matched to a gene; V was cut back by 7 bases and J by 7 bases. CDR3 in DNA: TGTGCCACCAAGGATACAGGGGGCGAAAATTCACCCCTCCACTTT. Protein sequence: CATKDTGGENSPLHF.

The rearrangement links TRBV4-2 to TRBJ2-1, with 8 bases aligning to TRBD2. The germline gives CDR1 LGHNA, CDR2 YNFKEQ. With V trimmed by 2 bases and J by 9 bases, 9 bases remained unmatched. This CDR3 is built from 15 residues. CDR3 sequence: CASSQKPGGAGEQFF. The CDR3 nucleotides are TGTGCCAGCAGCCAAAAACCCGGGGGGGCCGGTGAGCAGTTCTTC.

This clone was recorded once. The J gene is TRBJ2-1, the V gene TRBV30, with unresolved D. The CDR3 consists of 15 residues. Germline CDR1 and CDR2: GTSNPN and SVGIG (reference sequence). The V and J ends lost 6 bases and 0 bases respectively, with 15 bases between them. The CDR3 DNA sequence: TGTGCCTGCAGTCCGGGTCTCCACTCCTACAATGAGCAGTTCTTC. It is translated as CACSPGLHSYNEQFF.

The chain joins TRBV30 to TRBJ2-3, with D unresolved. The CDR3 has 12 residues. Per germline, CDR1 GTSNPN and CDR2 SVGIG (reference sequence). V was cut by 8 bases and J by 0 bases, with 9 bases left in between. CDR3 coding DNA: TGTGCCATCGGACCTAGCACAGATACGCAGTATTTT. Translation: CAIGPSTDTQYF.

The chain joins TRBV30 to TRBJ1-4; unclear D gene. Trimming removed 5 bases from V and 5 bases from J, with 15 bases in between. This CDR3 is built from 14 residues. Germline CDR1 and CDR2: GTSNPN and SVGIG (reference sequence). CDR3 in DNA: TGTGCCTGGTCCCCCGGCAGAAGAAATGAAAAACTGTTTTTT. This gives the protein CAWSPGRRNEKLFF.

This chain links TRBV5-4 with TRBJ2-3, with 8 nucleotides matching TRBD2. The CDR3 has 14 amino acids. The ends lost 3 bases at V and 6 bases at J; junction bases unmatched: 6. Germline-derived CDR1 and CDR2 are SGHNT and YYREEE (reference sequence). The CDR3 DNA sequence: TGTGCCAGCAGCTCCCGGGGGGGGGCCGATACGCAGTATTTT. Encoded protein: CASSSRGGADTQYF.

CDR3 loop: CASTTTTGMNTEAFF. The CDR3 nucleotides are TGTGCCAGCACTACAACAACAGGGATGAACACTGAAGCTTTCTTT. The chain combines TRBV2 with TRBJ1-1; D may be TRBD1 (6 bases). The CDR3 loop spans 15 amino acids. Germline values: CDR1 SNHLY, CDR2 FYNNEI. The V and J ends lost 7 bases and 0 bases respectively, with 15 bases between them.

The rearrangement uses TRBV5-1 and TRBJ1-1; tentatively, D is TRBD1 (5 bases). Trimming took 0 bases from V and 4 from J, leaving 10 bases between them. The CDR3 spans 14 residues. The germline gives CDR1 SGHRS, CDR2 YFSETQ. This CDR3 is CASSLAPGGTEAFF. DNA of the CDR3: TGCGCCAGCAGCTTGGCCCCGGGGGGCACTGAAGCTTTCTTT.

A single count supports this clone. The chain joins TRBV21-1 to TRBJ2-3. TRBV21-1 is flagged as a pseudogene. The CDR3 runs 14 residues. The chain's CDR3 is CASSKAGRGDTQYF. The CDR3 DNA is TGTGCCAGCAGCAAAGCTGGGCGCGGAGATACGCAGTATTTT.

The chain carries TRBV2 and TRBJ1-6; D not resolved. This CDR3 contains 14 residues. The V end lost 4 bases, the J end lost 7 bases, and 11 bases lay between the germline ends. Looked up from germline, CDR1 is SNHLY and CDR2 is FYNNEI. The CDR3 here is CASSGLTTNSPLHF. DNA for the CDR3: TGTGCCAGCAGTGGTCTCACAACAAATTCACCCCTCCACTTT.

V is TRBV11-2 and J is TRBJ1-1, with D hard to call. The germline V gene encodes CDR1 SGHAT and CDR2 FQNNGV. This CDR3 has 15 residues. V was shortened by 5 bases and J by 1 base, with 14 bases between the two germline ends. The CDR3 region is CASSIVVRENTEAFF. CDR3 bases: TGTGCCAGCAGCATAGTGGTGCGGGAGAACACTGAAGCTTTCTTT.

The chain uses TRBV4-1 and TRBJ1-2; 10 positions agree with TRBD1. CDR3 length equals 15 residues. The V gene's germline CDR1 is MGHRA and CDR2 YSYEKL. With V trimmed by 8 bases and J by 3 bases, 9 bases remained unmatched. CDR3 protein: CASRPLGTGDYGYTF. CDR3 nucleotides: TGCGCCAGCCGACCTCTCGGGACAGGGGACTATGGCTACACCTTC.

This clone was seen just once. DNA for the CDR3: TGCGCCAGCAGAAGACAGGGCTCTGGGGCCAACGTCCTGACTTTC. Encoded protein: CASRRQGSGANVLTF. The chain joins TRBV5-1 to TRBJ2-6, with 7 positions matching TRBD1. CDR1 and CDR2 (germline): SGHRS, YFSETQ. The CDR3 has 15 amino acids. V was clipped by 5 bases and J by 0 bases; unmatched bases: 2. The whole variable domain, remainder taken from reference TRBV5-1 and TRBJ2-6, is KAGVTQTPRYLIKTRGQQVTLSCSPISGHRSVSWYQQTPGQGLQFLFEYFSETQRNKGNFPGRFSGRQFSNSRSEMNVSTLELGDSALYLCASRRQGSGANVLTFGAGSRLTVL.

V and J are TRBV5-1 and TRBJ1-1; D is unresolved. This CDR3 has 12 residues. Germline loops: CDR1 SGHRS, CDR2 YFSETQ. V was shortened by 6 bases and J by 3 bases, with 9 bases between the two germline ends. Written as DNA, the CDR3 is TGCGCCAGCAAAGGGCTCTACACTGAAGCTTTCTTT. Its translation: CASKGLYTEAFF.

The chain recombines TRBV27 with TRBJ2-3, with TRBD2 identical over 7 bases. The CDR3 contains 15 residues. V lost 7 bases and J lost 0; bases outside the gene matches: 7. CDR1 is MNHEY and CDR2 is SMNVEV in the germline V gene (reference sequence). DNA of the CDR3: TGTGCCAGCAACCCACTAGCGACTAGCACAGATACGCAGTATTTT. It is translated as CASNPLATSTDTQYF.

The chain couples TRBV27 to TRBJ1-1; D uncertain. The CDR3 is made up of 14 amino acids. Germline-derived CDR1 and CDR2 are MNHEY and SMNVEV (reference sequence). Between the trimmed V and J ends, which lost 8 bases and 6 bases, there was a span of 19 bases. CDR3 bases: TGTGCCAGCTTGCGGCTGGGGTTCCGGGCTGAAGCTTTCTTT. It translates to CASLRLGFRAEAFF.

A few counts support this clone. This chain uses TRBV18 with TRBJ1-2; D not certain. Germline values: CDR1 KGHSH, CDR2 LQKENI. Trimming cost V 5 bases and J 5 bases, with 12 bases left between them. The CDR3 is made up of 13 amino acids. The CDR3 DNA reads TGTGCCAGCTCAAGCGCAGCTGGATATGGCTACACCTTC. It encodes CASSSAAGYGYTF.

The DNA of the CDR3 is TGCGCCAGCGGGACGCTTACTAACACCGGGGAGCTGTTTTTT. Amino acids: CASGTLTNTGELFF. V and J are TRBV10-1 and TRBJ2-2, with D perhaps matching TRBD1 or TRBD2 (5 bases each). The CDR3 length is 14 residues. The V end was cut by 8 bases, the J end by 2 bases, with 12 bases between. Germline V gene sequence: CDR1 WNHNN, CDR2 SYGVQD (reference sequence).

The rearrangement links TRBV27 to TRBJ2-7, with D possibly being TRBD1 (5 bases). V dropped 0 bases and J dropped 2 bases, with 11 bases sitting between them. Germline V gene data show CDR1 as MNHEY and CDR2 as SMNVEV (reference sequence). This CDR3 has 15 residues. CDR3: CASSLSTGGPYEQYF. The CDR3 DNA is TGTGCCAGCAGTTTATCTACAGGCGGCCCCTACGAGCAGTACTTC.

The CDR3 DNA reads TGCGCCAGCAGCCAGTCGGGCACAGATACGCAGTATTTT. Translated, it gives CASSQSGTDTQYF. The J gene is TRBJ2-3, the V gene TRBV4-1; D gene unclear. This CDR3 comprises 13 residues. The V end lost 3 bases, the J end lost 1 base, and 5 bases lay between the germline ends. Per germline, CDR1 MGHRA and CDR2 YSYEKL.

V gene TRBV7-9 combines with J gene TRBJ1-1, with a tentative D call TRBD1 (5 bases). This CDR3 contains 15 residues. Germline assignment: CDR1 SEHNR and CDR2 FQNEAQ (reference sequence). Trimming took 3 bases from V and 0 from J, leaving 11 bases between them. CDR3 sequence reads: CASSFGAPLNTEAFF. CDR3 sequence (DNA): TGTGCCAGCAGCTTTGGGGCCCCGCTGAACACTGAAGCTTTCTTT.

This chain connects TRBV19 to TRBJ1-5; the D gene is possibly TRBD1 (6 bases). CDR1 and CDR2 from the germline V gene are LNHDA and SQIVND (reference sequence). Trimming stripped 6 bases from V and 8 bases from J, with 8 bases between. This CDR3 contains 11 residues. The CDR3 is CASRSGEPQHF. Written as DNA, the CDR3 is TGTGCCAGTAGATCAGGGGAGCCCCAGCATTTT. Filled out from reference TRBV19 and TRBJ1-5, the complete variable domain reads DGGITQSPKYLFRKEGQNVTLSCEQNLNHDAMYWYRQDPGQGLRLIYYSQIVNDFQKGDIAEGYSVSREKKESFPLTVTSAQKNPTAFYLCASRSGEPQHFGDGTRLSIL.

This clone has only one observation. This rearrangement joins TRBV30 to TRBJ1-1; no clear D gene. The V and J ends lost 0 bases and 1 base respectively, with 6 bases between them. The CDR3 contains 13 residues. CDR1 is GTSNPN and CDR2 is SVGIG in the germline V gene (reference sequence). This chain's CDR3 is CAWSVWGNTEAFF. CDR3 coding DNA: TGTGCCTGGAGTGTATGGGGGAACACTGAAGCTTTCTTT.

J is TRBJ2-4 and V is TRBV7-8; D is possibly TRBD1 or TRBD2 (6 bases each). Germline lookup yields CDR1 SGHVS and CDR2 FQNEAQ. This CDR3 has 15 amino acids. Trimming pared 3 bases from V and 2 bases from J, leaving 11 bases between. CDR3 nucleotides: TGTGCCAGCAGCTTGGGGGGCTCGACCAAAAACATTCAGTACTTC. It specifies CASSLGGSTKNIQYF.

The CDR3 loop is CASSLTGRDTIYF. CDR3 DNA: TGTGCCAGCAGCTTAACAGGCCGGGACACCATATATTTT. The chain links TRBV7-8 to TRBJ1-3; tentative D call: TRBD1 (5 bases). V lost 2 bases and J 8 bases, leaving 10 bases between the germline ends. The CDR3 contains 13 residues. Germline assignment: CDR1 SGHVS and CDR2 FQNEAQ.

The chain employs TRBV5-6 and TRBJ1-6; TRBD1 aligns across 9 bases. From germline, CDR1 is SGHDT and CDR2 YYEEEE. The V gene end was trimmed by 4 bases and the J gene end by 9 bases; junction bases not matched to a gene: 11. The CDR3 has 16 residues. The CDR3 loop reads CASSPASGTGSSPLHF. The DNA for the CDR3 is TGTGCCAGCAGCCCGGCTAGCGGGACAGGGAGTTCACCCCTCCACTTT.